This T cell receptor (beta chain) comes out of a study of shared clonotypes between healthy human individuals. The study's findings and limits: Naive subsets usually exceeded memory subsets in estimated richness.

With regard to this clone: Its antigen is currently unknown.

Generated by immunoSEQ multiplex PCR, the TCRdb table keeps only in-frame clones and is missing some. The data show approximately 1.5 million clones, nearly 99% seen once. The CDR3 has 13 residues. Germline CDR1 and CDR2: SGHTA and FQGTGA. Trimming took 2 bases from V and 3 from J, leaving 7 bases between them. The chain joins TRBV7-3 to TRBJ1-1; D remains unclear. The clonotype was recovered from a man aged 30-40 years in good health. Specimen: naive CD4+ T cells sorted from blood. Subset defined: CD45RA+ positively selected. CDR3 DNA: TGTGCCAGCAGCTTATATCCTCACACTGAAGCTTTCTTT. Amino acids: CASSLYPHTEAFF.